The rows below give T cell receptor beta chains drawn from one sample of a study of PD-1 blockade in classical Hodgkin lymphoma. Repertoires were generated with immunoSEQ multiplex PCR, while TCRdb's copy carries only in-frame clones and drops some. The sample carries about 14,000 clones, just over 85% recorded once. The sequenced material came from CD4+ T cells from blood. These receptors all stem from a human donor with classical Hodgkin lymphoma. Each CDR3 is given with its conserved first and last residue. D genes are given only for firm matches.

TRBJ1-5 | TRBD1 | TRBV27 | CASRWTGGSNQPQHF
TRBJ2-2 | . | TRBV27 | CASSPVLSGELFF
TRBJ2-7 | . | TRBV7-2 | CASSLSAGEYEQYF
TRBJ1-4 | TRBD1 | TRBV6-5 | CASSTDRVEREKLFF
TRBJ1-5 | . | TRBV11-2 | CASSLGGRNDQPQHF
TRBJ1-5 | . | TRBV6-5 | CASSETSNQPQHF
TRBJ1-2 | TRBD1 | TRBV4-2 | CASSRQGTNYGYTF
TRBJ1-3 | . | TRBV7-9 | CASSLGQTSGNTIYF
TRBJ2-7 | TRBD1 | TRBV19 | CASSTGQGSYEQYF
TRBJ1-6 | TRBD1 | TRBV7-9 | CASNADRGNSPLHF
TRBJ2-6 | . | TRBV11-2 | CASSLDPPNSGANVLTF
TRBJ2-3 | TRBD1 | TRBV4-3 | CASSQDRGGGTDTQYF
TRBJ2-5 | TRBD1 | TRBV6-1 | CASREGQGAWETQYF
TRBJ2-1 | . | TRBV7-2 | CASSLRARKDHNEQFF
TRBJ1-1 | . | TRBV2 | CASILGPTEAFF
TRBJ1-3 | . | TRBV11-3 | CASSSGAEGAIYF
TRBJ2-1 | . | TRBV5-1 | CASSLGLSSYNEQFF
TRBJ1-2 | TRBD1 | TRBV4-1 | CASSQDQGTGSYTF
TRBJ2-3 | TRBD1 | TRBV4-2 | CASSQDPGDRGANTQYF
TRBJ1-1 | TRBD1 | TRBV18 | CASGLGQYRAEAFF
TRBJ1-5 | . | TRBV6-5 | CASRMTVHQPQHF
TRBJ2-7 | . | TRBV9 | CASSVGGRNEQYF
TRBJ2-7 | TRBD1 | TRBV5-5 | CASSGDRGGEQYF
TRBJ2-5 | . | TRBV19 | CASSISPYGETQYF
TRBJ1-1 | . | TRBV2 | CASSESGVVTEAFF
TRBJ2-3 | . | TRBV2 | CASSDEGGGNMDTQYF
TRBJ1-1 | . | TRBV18 | CASSPDRKYTEAFF
TRBJ1-1 | . | TRBV7-2 | CASSLVLSGRTEAFF
TRBJ1-4 | TRBD1 | TRBV29-1 | CSVKDRGANEKLFF
TRBJ2-3 | . | TRBV5-6 | CASSWFSFARADTQYF
TRBJ2-7 | TRBD2 | TRBV27 | CASSPQGLAGGEQYF
TRBJ1-2 | TRBD1 | TRBV7-4 | CASSLRDRNGYTF
TRBJ1-3 | . | TRBV2 | CASGLTAGNTIYF
TRBJ1-3 | . | TRBV7-2 | CASSRDSSGNTIYF
TRBJ1-1 | TRBD1 | TRBV5-1 | CASSFSRQGRNTEAFF
TRBJ2-4 | . | TRBV25-1 | CASSEGQGVLAKNIQYF
TRBJ2-5 | . | TRBV6-5 | CASSLTWKETQYF
TRBJ1-2 | . | TRBV28 | CASSLPAVYGYTF
TRBJ2-5 | . | TRBV19 | CASSPPGAYQETQYF
TRBJ1-1 | . | TRBV4-1 | CASSQERSRGRMTEAFF
TRBJ1-5 | . | TRBV10-1 | CASSAVREEGQPQHF
TRBJ2-2 | . | TRBV27 | CASRLQASVGTGELFF
TRBJ2-7 | TRBD2 | TRBV7-9 | CASSSSSTSGFHRGQYF
TRBJ1-2 | . | TRBV7-9 | CASSFAKNYGYTF
TRBJ2-7 | . | TRBV9 | CASSVIADTYEQYF
TRBJ2-7 | . | TRBV6-6 | CASSYWSGSYEQYF
TRBJ2-5 | . | TRBV20-1 | CSALGETQYF
TRBJ1-5 | . | TRBV27 | CASSLSKGVAQPQHF
TRBJ2-5 | TRBD1 | TRBV6-1 | CASSEQGARRETQYF
TRBJ2-7 | . | TRBV4-1 | CASSHAAAGSYEQYF
TRBJ2-7 | . | TRBV7-2 | CASSPQISTREQYF
TRBJ1-1 | . | TRBV28 | CASSSGAPSDTEAFF
TRBJ1-2 | TRBD1 | TRBV7-2 | CASSQKDRWKNYGYTF